Reported below is one T cell receptor (beta chain). Its target is unknown. Data came from immunoSEQ multiplex PCR; TCRdb stores just in-frame clones and leaves some out. Altogether roughly 35,000 clones are present, 92% being singletons, with the ten largest covering 25% to 35%. These data belong to a study of OX40 agonist ivuxolimab in advanced cancers. Study in general: Every 2 weeks, patients received ivuxolimab intravenously, dosed at 0.01 to 10 mg/kg.

V shed 5 bases, J shed 10 bases, and the junction held 15 bases outside the gene matches. The germline gives CDR1 KGHSH, CDR2 LQKENI. The CDR3 runs 16 residues. Study-level findings and limits: CD8+ T cells showed, on average, more clonal expansion than CD4+ cells.

The starting material was CD4+ or CD8+ T cells sorted from blood, obtained in a trial of the OX40 agonist ivuxolimab. The rearrangement uses TRBV18 and TRBJ1-4, with 8 bases lining up with TRBD1. The clonotype originates from an adult with an advanced solid tumor such as melanoma, head and neck, liver or kidney cancer. In nucleotides, the CDR3 is TGTGCCAGCTCAGGAACGGACACAGGGGGATTTGGAAAACTGTTTTTT. It codes for CASSGTDTGGFGKLFF.